This T cell receptor (beta chain) was profiled in a study of T cells after yellow fever vaccination. General study results and limits: Across the CD4 and CD8 compartments, a small share of clonotypes was present in both. Detected again after the booster were most primary-vaccination clones, at approximately 96% CD4 and roughly 88% CD8.

Germline loops: CDR1 MNHEY, CDR2 SVGAGI. V lost 2 bases to trimming and J lost 2 bases, with 18 bases between them. The CDR3 runs 17 residues. This clonotype was observed a few times. Its antigen is currently unknown. TCRdb redid the calling of the 5' RACE reads with MiXCR, one entry per CDR3 protein. Of 68,000 or so distinct CDR3 sequences listed, around 7% are singletons. This chain links TRBV6-5 with TRBJ2-5, with D perhaps TRBD2 (6 bases). The input for sequencing was CD8+ T cells sorted from PBMCs, taken about 41 days after the first yellow fever vaccination. The TCR sequence derives from a man in his late teens or twenties who received the YFV17D yellow fever vaccine. The CDR3 loop is CASSYKEANSGQETQYF. The CDR3 DNA follows: TGTGCCAGCAGTTACAAGGAGGCTAACAGCGGGCAAGAGACCCAGTACTTC.